This TCR beta chain was captured in a study of blood T cells in healthy people across ages. Study-level background: Capturing about one barcoded beta molecule per two T cells was achieved by template switching.

About this clonotype itself: The antigen is undetermined.

The study, taken as a whole, reports: Estimated diversity, derived from one million T cells, was regarded as an underestimate. Reliance upon unsorted PBMCs precluded definitive naive versus antigen-experienced comparison.

The CDR3 has 15 residues. Deletions cut 0 bases from V and 0 bases from J, with 11 bases between. The germline V gene has CDR1 DFQATT and CDR2 SNEGSKA (reference sequence). The authors ran a second PCR of about 6 to 11 cycles using a sample-barcoded 5' primer and a J-beta primer mix. TCRdb re-analysed the 5' RACE reads in MiXCR, keeping a single row per CDR3 protein. The profile shows hundreds of thousands of distinct CDR3 sequences, roughly 46% of them singletons. The clonotype comes from an older man in good health. The V gene is TRBV20-1, the J gene TRBJ1-2; D unresolved. Sequencing was carried out using blood. The chain's CDR3 is CSARDRAGSNYGYTF. The DNA of the CDR3 is TGCAGTGCTAGAGATAGGGCAGGTTCTAACTATGGCTACACCTTC.